This T cell receptor beta chain was recorded in a study of vaccination effects on CD4 cells after COVID-19. Trimming took 6 bases from V and 10 from J, leaving 18 bases between them. CDR1 and CDR2 (germline): LNHDA, SQIVND (reference sequence). This CDR3 comprises 13 residues. Viral peptide pools were used in the ViraFEST assay to expand antigen-specific CD4+ T cells, and sequencing came afterward. With 10 days of culture completed, CD4+ T cells were isolated. Subjects were given two BNT162b2 or mRNA-1273 vaccine doses. Sequenced by immunoSEQ multiplex PCR; TCRdb stores in-frame clones only, minus some. The sample contains 17,000 or so clones, almost 70% of which appear only once. Relative to its sample, this clone is medium-sized. Its antigen is unidentified.

This clonotype originated in a human donor who received a COVID-19 vaccine. Sample: CD4+ T cells from PBMCs cultured with SARS-CoV-2 spike peptides, taken after COVID-19 vaccination. The chain joins TRBV19 to TRBJ1-1; D is ambiguous. This CDR3 is CASRINDRGAAFF. The DNA of the CDR3 is TGTGCCAGTAGGATTAATGACCGGGGTGCAGCTTTCTTT.